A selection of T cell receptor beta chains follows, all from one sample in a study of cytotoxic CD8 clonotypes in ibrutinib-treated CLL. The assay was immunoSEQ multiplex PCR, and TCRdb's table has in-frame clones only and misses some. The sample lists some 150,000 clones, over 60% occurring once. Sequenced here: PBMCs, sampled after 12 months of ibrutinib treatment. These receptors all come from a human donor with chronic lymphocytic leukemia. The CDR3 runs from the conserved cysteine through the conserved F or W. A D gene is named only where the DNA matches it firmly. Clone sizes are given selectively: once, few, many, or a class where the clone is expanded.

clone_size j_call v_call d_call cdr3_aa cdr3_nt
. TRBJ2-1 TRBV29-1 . CSVDTSRDEQFF TGCAGCGTTGATACTAGCAGGGATGAGCAGTTCTTC
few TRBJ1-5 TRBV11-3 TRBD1 CASSCSGGCGNPQHF TGTGCCAGCAGCTGTTCAGGGGGCTGTGGCAATCCCCAGCATTTT
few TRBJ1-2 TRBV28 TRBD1 CASSFGGTGRRGYGYTF TGTGCCAGCAGTTTTGGGGGGACAGGGAGGCGCGGCTATGGCTACACCTTC
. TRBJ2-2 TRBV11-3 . CASSLSQYTGELFF TGTGCCAGCAGCTTAAGCCAGTACACCGGGGAGCTGTTTTTT
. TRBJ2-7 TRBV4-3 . CASSQGLNYEQYF TGCGCCAGCAGCCAAGGACTTAACTACGAGCAGTACTTC
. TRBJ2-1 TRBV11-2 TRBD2 CASSLGLNNEQFF TGTGCCAGCAGCTTGGGACTAAACAATGAGCAGTTCTTC
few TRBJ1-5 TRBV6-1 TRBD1 CASSEIRGVGNQPQHF TGTGCCAGCAGTGAAATCAGGGGGGTGGGCAATCAGCCCCAGCATTTT
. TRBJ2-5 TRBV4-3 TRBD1 CASSHSPGQGLGETQYF TGCGCCAGCAGCCACTCCCCGGGACAGGGGTTAGGAGAGACCCAGTACTTC
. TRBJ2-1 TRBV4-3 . CASSQDIVGLFHEQFF TGCGCCAGCAGCCAAGATATCGTCGGCTTGTTCCATGAGCAGTTCTTC
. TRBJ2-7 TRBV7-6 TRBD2 CASRLRGGLAGPGPAYEQYF TGTGCCAGCAGGCTAAGGGGAGGGCTAGCGGGGCCCGGACCCGCTTACGAGCAGTACTTC
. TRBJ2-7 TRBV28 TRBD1 CASSASRDRGLLYEQYF TGTGCCAGCAGTGCCAGCCGGGACAGGGGGCTCCTCTACGAGCAGTACTTC
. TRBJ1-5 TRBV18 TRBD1 CASSPTGAGNQPQHF TGTGCCAGCTCACCAACAGGGGCGGGCAATCAGCCCCAGCATTTT
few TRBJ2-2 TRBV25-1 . CASSVPQTRELFF TGTGCCAGCAGTGTTCCCCAAACTAGGGAGCTGTTTTTT
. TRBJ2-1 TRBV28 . CASSSEAREQFF TGTGCCAGCAGTTCTGAGGCCCGCGAGCAGTTCTTC
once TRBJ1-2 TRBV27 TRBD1 CAVRQGSNYGYTF TGTGCCGTAAGACAGGGCTCAAACTATGGCTACACCTTC
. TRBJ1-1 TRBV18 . CASCRVGTSEAFF TGTGCCAGCTGCCGCGTAGGGACGTCTGAAGCTTTCTTT
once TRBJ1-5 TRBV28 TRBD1 CASSSPGQSQPQHF TGTGCCAGCAGTTCGCCGGGACAGAGTCAGCCCCAGCATTTT
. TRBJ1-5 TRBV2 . CASRAGTDNQPQHF TGTGCCAGCAGGGCCGGGACGGACAATCAGCCCCAGCATTTT
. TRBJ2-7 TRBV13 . CASSSGPNEQYF TGTGCCAGCAGCTCGGGACCAAACGAGCAGTACTTC
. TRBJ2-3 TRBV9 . CASSVGRGRGGTDTQYF TGTGCCAGCAGCGTAGGACGTGGTAGGGGAGGCACAGATACGCAGTATTTT
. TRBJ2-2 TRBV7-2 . CASSPSGTNTGELFF TGTGCCAGCAGCCCGAGCGGAACGAACACCGGGGAGCTGTTTTTT
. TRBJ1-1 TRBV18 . CASSPEWGSLNTEAFF TGTGCCAGCTCACCTGAGTGGGGGTCCCTGAACACTGAAGCTTTCTTT
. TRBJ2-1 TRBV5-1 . CASSGTSYNSYNEQFF TGCGCCAGCAGCGGTACCTCTTATAACTCCTACAATGAGCAGTTCTTC
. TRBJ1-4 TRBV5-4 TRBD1 CASSPDRGTTNEKLFF TGTGCCAGCAGCCCGGACAGGGGAACAACTAATGAAAAACTGTTTTTT
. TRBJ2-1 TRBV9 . CASSVVPGDGSYNEQFF TGTGCCAGCAGCGTAGTCCCGGGAGACGGCTCCTACAATGAGCAGTTCTTC
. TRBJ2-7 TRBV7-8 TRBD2 CASSDDGLAGEIYEQYF TGTGCCAGCAGCGACGATGGACTAGCGGGGGAAATTTACGAGCAGTACTTC
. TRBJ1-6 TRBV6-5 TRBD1 CASTRDRERSPLHF TGTGCCAGCACCCGGGACAGGGAGAGATCACCCCTCCACTTT
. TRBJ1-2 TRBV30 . CAWTNGPLGNYGYTF TGTGCCTGGACGAACGGCCCGCTCGGGAACTATGGCTACACCTTC
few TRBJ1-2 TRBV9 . CASSSHMGIYGYTF TGTGCCAGCAGCTCGCATATGGGGATCTATGGCTACACCTTC
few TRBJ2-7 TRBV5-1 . CASSYSGPGYEQYF TGCGCCAGCAGCTACTCAGGGCCGGGCTACGAGCAGTACTTC
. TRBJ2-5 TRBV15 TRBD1 CATRRQGRETQYF TGTGCCACCAGACGACAGGGGCGGGAGACCCAGTACTTC
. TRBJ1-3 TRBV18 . CASSYYGTATGNTIYF TGTGCCAGCTCGTACTATGGGACGGCGACTGGAAACACCATATATTTT
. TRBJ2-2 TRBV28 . CASSLVAGELFF TGTGCCAGCAGCTTAGTCGCCGGGGAGCTGTTTTTT
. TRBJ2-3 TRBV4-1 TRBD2 CASSQEGWTSGTDTQYF TGCGCCAGCAGCCAAGAGGGGTGGACTAGCGGCACAGATACGCAGTATTTT
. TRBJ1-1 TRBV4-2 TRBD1 CASSQEKDRGSEAFF TGTGCCAGCAGCCAAGAGAAGGACAGGGGATCTGAAGCTTTCTTT
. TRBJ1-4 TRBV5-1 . CASSPVVGATNEKLFF TGCGCCAGCAGCCCGGTGGTAGGGGCGACTAATGAAAAACTGTTTTTT
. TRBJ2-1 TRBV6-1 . CASSEEGVSIGFF TGTGCCAGCAGTGAAGAAGGGGTCTCTATTGGGTTCTTC
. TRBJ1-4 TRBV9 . CASSVGGRRNEKLFF TGTGCCAGCAGCGTAGGGGGCCGCAGAAATGAAAAACTGTTTTTT
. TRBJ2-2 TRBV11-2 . CASSSDRTTNTGELFF TGTGCCAGCAGCTCCGACAGGACTACTAACACCGGGGAGCTGTTTTTT
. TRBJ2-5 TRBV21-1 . CASSKQASGSDQETQYF TGTGCCAGCAGCAAACAGGCTAGCGGGAGCGATCAAGAGACCCAGTACTTC
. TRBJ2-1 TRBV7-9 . CASTQRGTLNNEQFF TGTGCCAGCACCCAACGTGGGACGCTTAACAATGAGCAGTTCTTC
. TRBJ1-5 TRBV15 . CATGKNRVVGNQPQHF TGTGCCACCGGAAAAAACAGGGTAGTGGGCAATCAGCCCCAGCATTTT
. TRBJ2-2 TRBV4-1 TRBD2 CASNRLAGNTGELFF TGCGCCAGCAACCGACTAGCGGGAAACACCGGGGAGCTGTTTTTT
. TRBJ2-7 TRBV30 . CAWSIFGGLNYEQYF TGTGCCTGGAGTATTTTTGGGGGTTTGAACTACGAGCAGTACTTC
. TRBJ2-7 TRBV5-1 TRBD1 CASSHRTGDYEQYF TGCGCCAGCAGCCATCGGACAGGGGACTACGAGCAGTACTTC
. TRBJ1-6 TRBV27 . CASSWNNSPLHF TGTGCCAGCAGCTGGAATAATTCACCCCTCCACTTT
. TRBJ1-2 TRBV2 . CASSERYQNYGYTF TGTGCCAGCAGTGAGAGGTACCAGAACTATGGCTACACCTTC
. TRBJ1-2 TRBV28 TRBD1 CASSYPPRDRGLGYTF TGTGCCAGCAGTTACCCACCCCGGGACAGGGGGCTTGGCTACACCTTC
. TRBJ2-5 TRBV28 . CASSSLETQYF TGTGCCAGCAGTTCCCTAGAGACCCAGTACTTC
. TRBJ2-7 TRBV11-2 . CASSAPHEQYF TGTGCCAGCAGCGCCCCCCACGAGCAGTACTTC
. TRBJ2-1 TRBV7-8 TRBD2 CASSLERGGRGEQFF TGTGCCAGCAGCTTAGAACGCGGGGGGCGGGGTGAGCAGTTCTTC
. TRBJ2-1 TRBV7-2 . CASSLFGGYDNEQFF TGTGCCAGCAGCTTATTTGGCGGGTATGACAATGAGCAGTTCTTC
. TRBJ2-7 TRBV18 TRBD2 CASSPPLEERTSWNEQYF TGTGCCAGCTCACCACCATTAGAAGAACGGACTAGCTGGAACGAGCAGTACTTC
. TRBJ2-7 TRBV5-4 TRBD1 CASRNRGSYEQYF TGTGCCAGCAGGAACAGGGGCTCCTACGAGCAGTACTTC
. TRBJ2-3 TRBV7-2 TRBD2 CASSPPPGRGFGTDTQYF TGTGCCAGCAGCCCCCCTCCCGGGAGGGGATTCGGCACAGATACGCAGTATTTT